This entry lists 26 T cell receptor beta chains sequenced from one sample in a study of blood T cell repertoires in COVID-19. The protocol was immunoSEQ multiplex PCR, while the TCRdb copy is restricted to in-frame clones and leaves out a portion. The data contain fewer than 150,000 clones, approximately 85% of them singletons. The specimen sequenced was peripheral blood. The receptors were sampled from a human donor in a cohort sampled during active COVID-19.

This clone was picked up a small number of times. The V gene is TRBV19, the J gene TRBJ2-2, with 12 nucleotides matching TRBD2. From germline, CDR1 is LNHDA and CDR2 SQIVND (reference sequence). The CDR3 spans 17 residues. V was pared by 5 bases and J by 1 base, with 5 bases of the junction left unmatched. CDR3 in amino acids: CASSQLAGGLNTGELFF. DNA for the CDR3: TGTGCCAGTAGTCAACTAGCGGGAGGTCTGAACACCGGGGAGCTGTTTTTT.

CDR3 amino acids: CASSLGPSALLYGYTF. The CDR3 DNA sequence: TGCGCCAGCAGCTTGGGTCCCAGCGCCCTACTCTATGGCTACACCTTC. The gene calls are TRBV5-1 and TRBJ1-2; D is unresolved. Deletions cut 0 bases from V and 4 bases from J, with 16 bases between. CDR3 size: 16 residues. Germline V gene sequence: CDR1 SGHRS, CDR2 YFSETQ. Drawing the rest from reference TRBV5-1 and TRBJ1-2, the complete variable domain is KAGVTQTPRYLIKTRGQQVTLSCSPISGHRSVSWYQQTPGQGLQFLFEYFSETQRNKGNFPGRFSGRQFSNSRSEMNVSTLELGDSALYLCASSLGPSALLYGYTFGSGTRLTVV.

The chain combines TRBV11-3 with TRBJ2-1; no definite D call. This CDR3 has 13 amino acids. V lost 2 bases to trimming and J lost 6 bases, with 8 bases between them. From germline, CDR1 is SGHNT and CDR2 YENEEA. The CDR3 DNA is TGTGCCAGCAGCTTACCGACTCTCAATGAGCAGTTCTTC. Its protein product is CASSLPTLNEQFF.

The CDR3 sequence is CASRNRGGTNEKLFF. The CDR3 DNA follows: TGTGCCAGCAGAAACAGGGGGGGGACTAATGAAAAACTGTTTTTT. This chain connects TRBV7-8 to TRBJ1-4, with 8 bases lining up with TRBD1. Germline CDR1 SGHVS, CDR2 FQNEAQ. CDR3 length: 15 residues. The ends lost 6 bases at V and 2 bases at J; junction bases unmatched: 5. Together with reference TRBV7-8 and TRBJ1-4, the CDR3 gives the full variable domain: GAGVSQSPRYKVAKRGQDVALRCDPISGHVSLFWYQQALGQGPEFLTYFQNEAQLDKSGLPSDRFFAERPEGSVSTLKIQRTQQEDSAVYLCASRNRGGTNEKLFFGSGTQLSVL.

The chain employs TRBV2 and TRBJ1-1; D is undetermined. Germline loops: CDR1 SNHLY, CDR2 FYNNEI. V was cut by 5 bases and J by 8 bases, with 15 bases left in between. The CDR3 has 13 residues. The CDR3 reads CASSSPLEGEAFF. CDR3 nucleotide sequence: TGTGCCAGCAGTTCCCCCCTTGAGGGAGAAGCTTTCTTT.

The chain recombines TRBV9 with TRBJ2-2; D is perhaps TRBD2 (5 bases). Trimming stripped 0 bases from V and 2 bases from J, with 8 bases between. Germline assignment: CDR1 SGDLS and CDR2 YYNGEE. This CDR3 is built from 15 residues. The CDR3 nucleotides read TGTGCCAGCAGCGTAGGACTAACAAACACCGGGGAGCTGTTTTTT. It encodes CASSVGLTNTGELFF.

The gene calls are TRBV3-1 (or the pseudogene TRBV3-2) and TRBJ2-2; TRBD2 matches 14 bases. This CDR3 region has 22 residues. In germline, CDR1 is LGHDT, CDR2 YNNKEL (reference sequence). Trimming removed 0 bases from V and 0 bases from J; junction bases left unmatched: 12. The CDR3 DNA reads TGTGCCAGCAGCCAAGAAGGTTCGGGACTAGCGGGAGTCCTAACGAACACCGGGGAGCTGTTTTTT. It yields the protein CASSQEGSGLAGVLTNTGELFF.

The rearrangement links TRBV4-3 to TRBJ2-1, with TRBD2 identical over 10 bases. The CDR3 is made up of 16 amino acids. The V gene end was trimmed by 0 bases and the J gene end by 2 bases; junction bases not matched to a gene: 1. Germline V gene data show CDR1 as LGHNA and CDR2 as YSLEER. The CDR3 region is CASSQDGTSAYNEQFF. CDR3 bases: TGCGCCAGCAGCCAAGATGGGACTAGCGCCTACAATGAGCAGTTCTTC.

The CDR3 loop reads CACRQQVYGYTF. The CDR3 region has the DNA TGTGCCTGCCGCCAGCAGGTTTATGGCTACACCTTC. This sequence joins TRBV28 and TRBJ1-2; no definite D call. Trimming stripped 11 bases from V and 5 bases from J, with 15 bases between. Germline assignment: CDR1 MDHEN and CDR2 SYDVKM. The CDR3 totals 12 residues.

This sequence joins TRBV5-1 and TRBJ1-1; TRBD1 aligns across 9 bases. The CDR3 is 15 amino acids. The ends lost 4 bases at V and 5 bases at J; junction bases unmatched: 9. Germline V gives CDR1 SGHRS, CDR2 YFSETQ. CDR3 loop: CASSPPGQGLTEAFF. The CDR3 DNA reads as TGCGCCAGCAGCCCCCCGGGACAGGGATTGACTGAAGCTTTCTTT.

In this sample, this clone turned up once. The chain has TRBV30 and TRBJ2-5; 7 positions match TRBD1. V lost 4 bases to trimming and J lost 2 bases; unmatched junction nucleotides: 7. The CDR3 spans 14 residues. Germline V gene data show CDR1 as GTSNPN and CDR2 as SVGIG (reference sequence). The CDR3 protein is CAWKGQTKQETQYF. The CDR3 DNA reads TGTGCCTGGAAGGGACAGACGAAACAAGAGACCCAGTACTTC.

This rearrangement joins TRBV7-2 to TRBJ2-5; TRBD1 matches 7 bases. Germline CDR1 is SGHTA and CDR2 is FQGNSA. This CDR3 is 14 amino acids long. V lost 4 bases and J lost 2; bases outside the gene matches: 4. The CDR3 DNA is TGTGCCAGCAGCTCGGGACAGTTTCAAGAGACCCAGTACTTC. Translated, it gives CASSSGQFQETQYF.

The J gene is TRBJ1-6, the V gene TRBV9; D possibly corresponds to TRBD1 (6 bases). V lost 3 bases to trimming and J lost 7 bases, with 11 bases between them. The germline gives CDR1 SGDLS, CDR2 YYNGEE. The CDR3 is 14 amino acids. The CDR3 DNA reads as TGTGCCAGCAGCGCCACAGGGTTCAATTCACCCCTCCACTTT. Residues: CASSATGFNSPLHF.

The chain carries TRBV7-2 and TRBJ2-5, with D possibly matching TRBD2 (6 bases). The CDR3 contains 14 residues. Germline V gene lookup returns CDR1 SGHTA and CDR2 FQGNSA. Trimming stripped 3 bases from V and 4 bases from J, with 12 bases between. In DNA, the CDR3 is TGTGCCAGCAGCTTCCCGGGACTCACAGAGACCCAGTACTTC. This sequence encodes CASSFPGLTETQYF.

This clone has just a few counts. CDR3 sequence reads: CASTYGTQNQPQHF. CDR3 coding DNA: TGTGCCAGTACCTATGGGACACAAAATCAGCCCCAGCATTTT. V gene TRBV19 combines with J gene TRBJ1-5, with D maybe TRBD1 (6 bases). Germline loops: CDR1 LNHDA, CDR2 SQIVND (reference sequence). The CDR3 sequence is 14 residues long. The germline V and J ends were trimmed by 7 bases and 4 bases, with 14 bases remaining between them.

V and J are TRBV29-1 and TRBJ2-1; TRBD2 agrees at 14 bases. This CDR3 spans 13 amino acids. J gave up 7 bases and V 4 bases, and 0 bases lay outside the gene matches. The germline V gene has CDR1 SQVTM and CDR2 ANQGSEA. The CDR3 loop is CSVGLAGGNEQFF. CDR3 nucleotide sequence: TGCAGCGTTGGACTAGCGGGAGGGAATGAGCAGTTCTTC.

The J gene is TRBJ1-1, the V gene TRBV5-1; D not certain. The germline V and J ends were trimmed by 0 bases and 2 bases, with 8 bases remaining between them. Germline lookup yields CDR1 SGHRS and CDR2 YFSETQ. The CDR3 covers 14 residues. Here the CDR3 DNA reads TGCGCCAGCAGCTTGGCCCAGGCCAACACTGAAGCTTTCTTT. It encodes CASSLAQANTEAFF.

The chain uses TRBV19 and TRBJ1-5; no clear D gene. This CDR3 is 14 amino acids long. Germline V gene sequence: CDR1 LNHDA, CDR2 SQIVND (reference sequence). The V and J ends lost 5 bases and 4 bases respectively, with 12 bases between them. In nucleotides, the CDR3 is TGTGCCAGTAGTTCCTTCGGGTCGAATCAGCCCCAGCATTTT. Residues: CASSSFGSNQPQHF.

This sequence joins TRBV5-4 and TRBJ2-1, with a possible D match to TRBD2 (6 bases). Germline V gene lookup returns CDR1 SGHNT and CDR2 YYREEE (reference sequence). CDR3 length equals 15 residues. Trimming cost V 2 bases and J 7 bases, with 16 bases left between them. CDR3 sequence reads: CASSFGGGSRNEQFF. CDR3 in DNA: TGTGCCAGCAGCTTCGGGGGAGGATCTCGGAATGAGCAGTTCTTC.

V gene TRBV4-3 combines with J gene TRBJ2-2; D call uncertain. The V gene lost 2 bases and the J gene lost 0 bases, with 13 bases spanning the gap. This CDR3 spans 17 amino acids. CDR1 is LGHNA, CDR2 YSLEER, per germline. CDR3 nucleotides: TGCGCCAGCAGCCAAATTGGCGACCTAGCGAACACCGGGGAGCTGTTTTTT. It is translated as CASSQIGDLANTGELFF.

The chain couples TRBV5-6 to TRBJ2-7, with 7 bases lining up with TRBD1. Germline V lookup: CDR1 SGHDT, CDR2 YYEEEE. V dropped 0 bases and J dropped 3; count of bases not matched to a gene: 3. CDR3 length equals 14 residues. The CDR3 spells CASSLVDRYYEQYF. The CDR3 DNA follows: TGTGCCAGCAGCTTGGTGGACAGGTACTACGAGCAGTACTTC.

The genes are TRBV4-3 and TRBJ2-3; possibly TRBD2 for D (5 bases). The germline CDR1 and CDR2 sequences are LGHNA and YSLEER. V was shortened by 4 bases and J by 2 bases, with 7 bases between the two germline ends. There are 13 residues in the CDR3. CDR3 loop: CASSPGNTDTQYF. The CDR3 DNA reads TGCGCCAGCAGCCCCGGGAACACAGATACGCAGTATTTT.

The V and J genes are TRBV5-4 and TRBJ1-1; D not certain. V was cut by 4 bases and J by 6 bases, with 13 bases left in between. The CDR3 length is 13 residues. CDR1 and CDR2 (germline): SGHNT, YYREEE (reference sequence). Written as DNA, the CDR3 is TGTGCCAGCAGCCTTACCTCCGGGTCTGAAGCTTTCTTT. This codes for CASSLTSGSEAFF.

The chain combines TRBV25-1 with TRBJ1-3; possible D gene TRBD1, 5 bases. The ends were cut back, 7 bases at V and 2 bases at J, with 18 bases in the middle. Germline V CDR1 and CDR2: MGHDK, SYGVNS. The CDR3 contains 16 residues. The CDR3 reads CASTPPPPGAGNTIYF. The CDR3 DNA is TGTGCCAGCACTCCGCCCCCCCCGGGGGCTGGAAACACCATATATTTT. Combining the CDR3 with reference TRBV25-1 and TRBJ1-3 gives the whole variable domain EADIYQTPRYLVIGTGKKITLECSQTMGHDKMYWYQQDPGMELHLIHYSYGVNSTEKGDLSSESTVSRIRTEHFPLTLESARPSHTSQYLCASTPPPPGAGNTIYFGEGSWLTVV.

The genes are TRBV29-1 and TRBJ1-3; 9 positions agree with TRBD1. The germline V gene encodes CDR1 SQVTM and CDR2 ANQGSEA. This CDR3 has 14 amino acids. V lost 3 bases to trimming and J lost 2 bases; unmatched junction nucleotides: 2. The CDR3 bases are TGCAGCGTTGACGGGGACAGGGCTGGAAACACCATATATTTT. Translating gives CSVDGDRAGNTIYF. The whole variable domain, remainder taken from reference TRBV29-1 and TRBJ1-3, is SAVISQKPSRDICQRGTSLTIQCQVDSQVTMMFWYRQQPGQSLTLIATANQGSEATYESGFVIDKFPISRPNLTFSTLTVSNMSPEDSSIYLCSVDGDRAGNTIYFGEGSWLTVV.

The chain recombines TRBV6-6 with TRBJ2-3; tentatively, D is TRBD1 (6 bases). V was pared by 5 bases and J by 0 bases, with 21 bases between. The CDR3 totals 18 residues. Germline loops: CDR1 MNHNY, CDR2 SVGAGI (reference sequence). DNA of the CDR3: TGTGCCAGCAGTCGAAAAGGGGGACGAACTTCTAGCACAGATACGCAGTATTTT. Translated, it gives CASSRKGGRTSSTDTQYF.